This T cell receptor beta chain appears in the sequencing data of a study of blood T cell repertoires in COVID-19. Overall study context: Whether acute or convalescent, the COVID-19 samples came from the United States, Italy and Spain. The cDNA or gDNA used as material had been derived from T cells, B-cell-depleted T cells, or PBMCs.

V was pared by 1 base and J by 7 bases, with 2 bases of the junction left unmatched. The CDR3 contains 13 residues. Per germline, CDR1 MGHRA and CDR2 YSYEKL. In the authors' workflow: The assay estimated nucleated cells by amplifying reference gene primers. The assay was immunoSEQ multiplex PCR, and TCRdb's table has in-frame clones only and misses some. The V and J calls and the clone size are those of that table, but D and trimming were determined from the DNA. The sample holds around 53,000 clones; around nine tenths are singletons and the top ten take approximately 6%. Seattle's enrolled individuals joined amid active infection and were then monitored longitudinally.

The specimen sequenced was peripheral blood. J is TRBJ2-3 and V is TRBV4-1; the match to TRBD2 covers 7 bases. The clonotype originates from a woman in her sixties or seventies with COVID-19, enrolled during active disease. This chain's CDR3 is CASSQGLANTQYF. CDR3 DNA: TGCGCCAGCAGCCAAGGACTAGCTAATACGCAGTATTTT.